A single sample is the source of the 25 T cell receptor beta chains below, sequenced in a study of OX40 agonist ivuxolimab in advanced cancers. Measured with immunoSEQ multiplex PCR; TCRdb has only the in-frame clones, and not every one. This sample has 75,000 to 100,000 clones, with about 80% found just once. The sequenced sample was CD4+ or CD8+ T cells sorted from blood, obtained in a trial of the OX40 agonist ivuxolimab. The receptors were gathered from an adult with an advanced solid tumor such as melanoma, head and neck, liver or kidney cancer.

The rearrangement uses TRBV6-6 and TRBJ1-2; perhaps TRBD1 as D (5 bases). V lost 2 bases, J lost 0 bases, and 13 bases lay in between. The CDR3 has 16 residues. Germline V gene sequence: CDR1 MNHNY, CDR2 SVGAGI (reference sequence). In DNA, the CDR3 is TGTGCCAGCAGTTACGACTTCAGGGTATCTAACTATGGCTACACCTTC. Amino acid sequence: CASSYDFRVSNYGYTF.

The gene calls are TRBV18 and TRBJ1-4; no clear D gene. V lost 6 bases to trimming and J lost 2 bases, with 13 bases between them. Germline CDR1 reads KGHSH; CDR2 reads LQKENI. There are 15 residues in the CDR3. CDR3 nucleotide sequence: TGTGCCAGCTCTCCCAAGGGAGGGACTAATGAAAAACTGTTTTTT. Translated, it gives CASSPKGGTNEKLFF.

This clone has just a few counts. The gene calls are TRBV18 and TRBJ2-1; perhaps TRBD2 as D (5 bases). V was cut by 2 bases and J by 0 bases, with 8 bases left in between. Per the germline V gene, CDR1 is KGHSH and CDR2 is LQKENI. The CDR3 length is 15 residues. CDR3 loop: CASSPEGTSYNEQFF. CDR3 DNA sequence: TGTGCCAGCTCACCAGAGGGTACCTCCTACAATGAGCAGTTCTTC.

V gene TRBV5-1 combines with J gene TRBJ2-7; 9 nucleotides agree with TRBD2. Germline V CDR1 and CDR2: SGHRS, YFSETQ. After removal of 3 bases from V and 2 bases from J, the junction contained 6 bases not matched to a gene. This CDR3 is built from 15 residues. This chain's CDR3 is CASSSTSGLAYEQYF. As DNA, the CDR3 is TGCGCCAGCAGCTCCACTAGCGGGTTAGCCTACGAGCAGTACTTC. Full variable domain (missing parts from reference TRBV5-1 and TRBJ2-7): KAGVTQTPRYLIKTRGQQVTLSCSPISGHRSVSWYQQTPGQGLQFLFEYFSETQRNKGNFPGRFSGRQFSNSRSEMNVSTLELGDSALYLCASSSTSGLAYEQYFGPGTRLTVT.

This chain connects TRBV4-1 to TRBJ2-7; D possibly corresponds to TRBD1 (6 bases). The ends were cut back, 3 bases at V and 2 bases at J, with 14 bases in the middle. Germline V CDR1 and CDR2: MGHRA, YSYEKL. The CDR3 has 15 amino acids. The chain's CDR3 is CASSQPRDIPYEQYF. The CDR3, as DNA: TGCGCCAGCAGCCAGCCCCGGGACATACCCTACGAGCAGTACTTC.

This clone has only one observation. The chain couples TRBV7-9 to TRBJ2-5; no definite D call. The end of the DNA fits TRBJ2-7 better, so the J call may be wrong. CDR1 is SEHNR and CDR2 is FQNEAQ in the germline V gene (reference sequence). The CDR3 runs to 13 residues. The CDR3 here is CASARENVYEQYF. As DNA, the CDR3 is TGTGCCAGCGCGAGAGAAAACGTCTACGAGCAGTACTTC.

This clone was detected many times. The genes are TRBV18 and TRBJ1-5, with unresolved D. The CDR3 extends over 14 amino acids. Germline CDR1 is KGHSH and CDR2 is LQKENI. V was cut by 3 bases and J by 5 bases, with 11 bases left in between. The CDR3 bases are TGTGCCAGCTCACCTGAGGGTAGGGATCAGCCCCAGCATTTT. This translates into CASSPEGRDQPQHF. The full variable domain, with the rest looked up from reference TRBV18 and TRBJ1-5, is NAGVMQNPRHLVRRRGQEARLRCSPMKGHSHVYWYRQLPEEGLKFMVYLQKENIIDESGMPKERFSAEFPKEGPSILRIQQVVRGDSAAYFCASSPEGRDQPQHFGDGTRLSIL.

The V call is TRBV7-9, the J call TRBJ2-7, with 7 positions matching TRBD1. Germline V gene data show CDR1 as SEHNR and CDR2 as FQNEAQ (reference sequence). V lost 3 bases, J lost 2 bases, and 4 bases stayed unmatched. CDR3 length: 14 residues. Written as DNA, the CDR3 is TGTGCCAGCAGCTTCGCGACAGGGCCCTACGAGCAGTACTTC. This sequence encodes CASSFATGPYEQYF.

This clone is a singleton in its sample. V usage is TRBV7-2 and J usage is TRBJ2-1; 8 positions match TRBD2. V was clipped by 1 base and J by 2 bases; unmatched bases: 7. The CDR3 loop spans 17 amino acids. Per germline, CDR1 SGHTA and CDR2 FQGNSA. DNA for the CDR3: TGTGCCAGCAGCTTAGACCCCGGGGGGGCCCCCTACAATGAGCAGTTCTTC. As protein: CASSLDPGGAPYNEQFF.

The table lists this clone with a count of one. The chain links TRBV6-5 to TRBJ2-7; possible D gene TRBD1, 5 bases. CDR3 length equals 13 residues. V was cut by 3 bases and J by 4 bases, with 10 bases left in between. CDR1 and CDR2 (germline): MNHEY, SVGAGI. CDR3 bases: TGTGCCAGCAGTTATGACAGTACTTACGAGCAGTACTTC. Protein: CASSYDSTYEQYF.

The rearrangement uses TRBV7-2 and TRBJ2-5; possibly TRBD2 for D (6 bases). CDR3 size: 12 residues. Germline V lookup: CDR1 SGHTA, CDR2 FQGNSA. The ends were cut back, 1 base at V and 11 bases at J, with 11 bases in the middle. CDR3 amino acids: CASSLGTGEQYF. CDR3 nucleotides: TGTGCCAGCAGCTTAGGTACGGGAGAGCAGTACTTC.

V is TRBV5-1 and J is TRBJ2-5; 14 bases are shared with TRBD2. Germline CDR1 reads SGHRS; CDR2 reads YFSETQ. CDR3 length: 19 amino acids. V was pared by 4 bases and J by 2 bases, with 13 bases of the junction left unmatched. The CDR3 reads CASSPRLAGGPGTQETQYF. As DNA, the CDR3 is TGCGCCAGCAGCCCACGACTAGCGGGAGGGCCAGGTACACAAGAGACCCAGTACTTC.

The chain has TRBV9 and TRBJ2-3; 13 bases are a match to TRBD2. J was trimmed by 0 bases and V by 4 bases; bases with no gene match: 8. CDR3 size: 18 residues. Germline V gives CDR1 SGDLS, CDR2 YYNGEE. The CDR3 is CASSHGTSGISSTDTQYF. CDR3 bases: TGTGCCAGCAGCCACGGGACTAGCGGGATATCTAGCACAGATACGCAGTATTTT.

The V gene is TRBV15, the J gene TRBJ1-4; 10 bases are a match to TRBD1. The CDR3 is 17 residues long. The germline gives CDR1 LNHNV, CDR2 YYDKDF (reference sequence). J gave up 5 bases and V 5 bases, and 11 bases lay outside the gene matches. Here the CDR3 DNA reads TGTGCCACCAGCCCGGACAGGGGGGGTTTAGCGAATGAAAAACTGTTTTTT. This codes for CATSPDRGGLANEKLFF.

The gene calls are TRBV19 and TRBJ1-2; D possibly corresponds to TRBD1 (5 bases). The CDR3 is made up of 12 amino acids. Trimming took 8 bases from V and 6 from J, leaving 13 bases between them. Per the germline V gene, CDR1 is LNHDA and CDR2 is SQIVND (reference sequence). Here the CDR3 DNA reads TGTGCCAGTGCGATGGGAGGGGATGGCTACACCTTC. It is translated as CASAMGGDGYTF.

This clone was seen a single time. This chain joins TRBV30 and TRBJ2-7; possibly TRBD1 or TRBD2 for D (5 bases each). The V end lost 3 bases, the J end lost 7 bases, and 19 bases lay between the germline ends. The germline gives CDR1 GTSNPN, CDR2 SVGIG (reference sequence). This CDR3 is 14 amino acids long. The CDR3 here is CAWRRRHQGREQYF. The CDR3 DNA sequence: TGTGCCTGGAGGAGGAGGCACCAGGGTCGGGAGCAGTACTTC.

V and J are TRBV4-1 and TRBJ2-1, with D perhaps matching TRBD1 or TRBD2 (5 bases each). The CDR3 is made up of 12 amino acids. The V end lost 5 bases, the J end lost 8 bases, and 10 bases lay between the germline ends. The germline CDR1 and CDR2 sequences are MGHRA and YSYEKL. The CDR3 bases are TGCGCCAGCAGCTCACCGGGACATGAGCAGTTCTTC. Its protein product is CASSSPGHEQFF.

V usage is TRBV7-9 and J usage is TRBJ1-1; D is perhaps TRBD1 (5 bases). Germline values: CDR1 SEHNR, CDR2 FQNEAQ (reference sequence). The V gene lost 5 bases and the J gene lost 1 base, with 14 bases spanning the gap. This CDR3 has 15 residues. The chain's CDR3 is CASSPPDTGNTEAFF. The CDR3 bases are TGTGCCAGCAGCCCCCCGGACACGGGGAACACTGAAGCTTTCTTT. The full variable domain, in which reference TRBV7-9 and TRBJ1-1 provide the parts outside the CDR3, is DTGVSQNPRHKITKRGQNVTFRCDPISEHNRLYWYRQTLGQGPEFLTYFQNEAQLEKSRLLSDRFSAERPKGSFSTLEIQRTEQGDSAMYLCASSPPDTGNTEAFFGQGTRLTVV.

The gene calls are TRBV4-1 and TRBJ2-7; tentative D call: TRBD2 (5 bases). Germline V CDR1 and CDR2: MGHRA, YSYEKL. V shed 0 bases and J shed 4 bases, with 13 bases lying between them. The CDR3 runs to 15 residues. The CDR3 here is CASSQDVPSPYEQYF. The CDR3 DNA sequence: TGCGCCAGCAGCCAAGATGTACCTAGCCCGTACGAGCAGTACTTC.

The V and J genes are TRBV19 and TRBJ2-3, with 13 bases identical to TRBD2. CDR1 LNHDA and CDR2 SQIVND come from the germline V gene (reference sequence). This CDR3 has 16 amino acids. V lost 6 bases, J lost 1 base, and 4 bases stayed unmatched. The DNA for the CDR3 is TGTGCCAGTAGCTTAGGGACTAGCGGGGGCACAGATACGCAGTATTTT. It is translated as CASSLGTSGGTDTQYF.

CDR3 region: CASSAGTSGGIEQFF. The DNA for the CDR3 is TGTGCCAGCAGCGCCGGGACTAGCGGGGGCATTGAGCAGTTCTTC. The chain is built from TRBV9 and TRBJ2-1; TRBD2 matches at 14 bases. This CDR3 has 15 residues. After removal of 3 bases from V and 9 bases from J, the junction contained 5 bases not matched to a gene. In germline, CDR1 is SGDLS, CDR2 YYNGEE.

This chain uses TRBV11-3 with TRBJ2-1; D is uncertain. CDR3 size: 13 residues. Trimming stripped 1 base from V and 6 bases from J, with 7 bases between. Germline V CDR1 and CDR2: SGHNT, YENEEA. The CDR3 nucleotides are TGTGCCAGCAGCTTAGCAGGATCCAATGAGCAGTTCTTC. Translation: CASSLAGSNEQFF.

V is TRBV7-2 and J is TRBJ2-5, with D hard to call. The J call may be incorrect, as the DNA end agrees better with TRBJ2-7. The CDR3 has 14 residues. In germline, CDR1 is SGHTA, CDR2 FQGNSA. The CDR3 DNA reads as TGTGCCAGCAGCCTGTGGATGAGCGCCTACGAGCAGTACTTC. Amino acid sequence: CASSLWMSAYEQYF.

The chain carries TRBV5-1 and TRBJ2-2; 7 bases are a match to TRBD1. CDR1 is SGHRS and CDR2 is YFSETQ in the germline V gene. Losses at the gene ends were 2 bases for V and 4 bases for J; bases not matched to a gene: 5. The CDR3 extends over 15 amino acids. CDR3 protein: CASSLVGTVTGELFF. DNA for the CDR3: TGCGCCAGCAGCTTAGTCGGGACAGTCACCGGGGAGCTGTTTTTT.

The gene calls are TRBV9 and TRBJ2-5; 7 nucleotides match TRBD2. The CDR3 has 16 residues. With V trimmed by 0 bases and J by 5 bases, 10 bases remained unmatched. Per germline, CDR1 SGDLS and CDR2 YYNGEE. Written as DNA, the CDR3 is TGTGCCAGCAGCGTAGACCCACTAGCGAAAGGGGAGACCCAGTACTTC. It encodes CASSVDPLAKGETQYF.